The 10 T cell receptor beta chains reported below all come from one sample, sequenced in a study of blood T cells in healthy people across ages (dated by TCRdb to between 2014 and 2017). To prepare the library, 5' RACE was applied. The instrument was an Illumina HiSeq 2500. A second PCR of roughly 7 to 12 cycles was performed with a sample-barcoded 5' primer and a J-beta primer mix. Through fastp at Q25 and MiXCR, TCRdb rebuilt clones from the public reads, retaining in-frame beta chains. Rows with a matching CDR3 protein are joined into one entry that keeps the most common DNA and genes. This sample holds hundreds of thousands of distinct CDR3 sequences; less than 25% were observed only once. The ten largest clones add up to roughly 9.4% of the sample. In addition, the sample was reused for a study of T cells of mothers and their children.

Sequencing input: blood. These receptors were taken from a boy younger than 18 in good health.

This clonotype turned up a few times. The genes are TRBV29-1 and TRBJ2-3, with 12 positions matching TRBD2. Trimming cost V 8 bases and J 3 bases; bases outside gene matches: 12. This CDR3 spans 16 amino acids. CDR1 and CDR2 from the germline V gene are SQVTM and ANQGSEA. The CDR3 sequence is CSIELRLAGVTDTQYF. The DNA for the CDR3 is TGCAGCATAGAACTAAGACTAGCGGGAGTGACAGATACGCAGTATTTT.

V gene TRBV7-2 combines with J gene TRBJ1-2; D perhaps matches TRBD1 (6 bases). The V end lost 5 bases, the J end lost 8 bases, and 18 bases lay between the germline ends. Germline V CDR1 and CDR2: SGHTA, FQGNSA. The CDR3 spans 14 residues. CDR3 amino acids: CASSPAGTPSGYTF. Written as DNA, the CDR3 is TGTGCCAGCAGCCCGGCCGGGACACCAAGCGGCTACACCTTC.

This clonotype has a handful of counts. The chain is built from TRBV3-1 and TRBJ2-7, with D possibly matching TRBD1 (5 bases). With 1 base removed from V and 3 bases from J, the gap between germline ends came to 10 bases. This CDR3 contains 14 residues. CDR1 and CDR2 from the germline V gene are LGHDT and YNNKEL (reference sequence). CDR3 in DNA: TGTGCCAGCAGCCAAGGGCCCGACAGCTACGAGCAGTACTTC. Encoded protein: CASSQGPDSYEQYF.

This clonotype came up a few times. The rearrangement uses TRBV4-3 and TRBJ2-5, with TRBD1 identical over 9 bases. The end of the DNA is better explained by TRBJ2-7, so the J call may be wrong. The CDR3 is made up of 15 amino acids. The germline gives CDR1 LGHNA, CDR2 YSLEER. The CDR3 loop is CASSQLGQGTYEQYF. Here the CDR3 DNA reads TGCGCCAGCAGCCAATTGGGACAGGGTACCTACGAGCAGTACTTC.

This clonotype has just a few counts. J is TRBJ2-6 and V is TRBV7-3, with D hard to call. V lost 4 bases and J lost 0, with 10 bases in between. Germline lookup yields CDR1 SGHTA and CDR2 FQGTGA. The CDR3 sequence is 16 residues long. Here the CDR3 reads CASSSRLGSGANVLTF. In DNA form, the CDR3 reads TGTGCCAGCAGCTCCCGCCTCGGCTCTGGGGCCAACGTCCTGACTTTC.

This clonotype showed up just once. The CDR3 coding sequence is TGTGCCATCAGTGGGACAGGGACCGAGAGCAATCAGCCCCAGCATTTT. The encoded protein is CAISGTGTESNQPQHF. V usage is TRBV10-3 and J usage is TRBJ1-5, with TRBD1 matching 8 bases. J was trimmed by 1 base and V by 4 bases; bases with no gene match: 6. Germline V CDR1 and CDR2: ENHRY, SYGVKD. This CDR3 region has 16 residues.

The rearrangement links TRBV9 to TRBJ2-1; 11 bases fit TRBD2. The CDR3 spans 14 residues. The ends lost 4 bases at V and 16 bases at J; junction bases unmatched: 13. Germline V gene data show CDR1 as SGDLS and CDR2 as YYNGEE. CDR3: CASSPQPLAGGHFF. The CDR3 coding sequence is TGTGCCAGCAGCCCACAACCTCTAGCGGGAGGACACTTCTTC.

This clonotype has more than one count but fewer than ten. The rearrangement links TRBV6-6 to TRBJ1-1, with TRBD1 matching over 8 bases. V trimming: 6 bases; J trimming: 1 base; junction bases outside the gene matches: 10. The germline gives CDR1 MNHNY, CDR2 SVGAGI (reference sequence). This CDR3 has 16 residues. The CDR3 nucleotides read TGTGCCAGCAGCCCTAATCCTGGGACAGGGAACACTGAAGCTTTCTTT. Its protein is CASSPNPGTGNTEAFF.

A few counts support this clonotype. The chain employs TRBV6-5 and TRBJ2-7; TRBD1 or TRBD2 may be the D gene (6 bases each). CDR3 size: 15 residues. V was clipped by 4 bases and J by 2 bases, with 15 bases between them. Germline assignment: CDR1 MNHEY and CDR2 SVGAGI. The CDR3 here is CASSSGGGLTYEQYF. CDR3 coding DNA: TGTGCCAGCAGTTCAGGTGGGGGGCTAACCTACGAGCAGTACTTC.

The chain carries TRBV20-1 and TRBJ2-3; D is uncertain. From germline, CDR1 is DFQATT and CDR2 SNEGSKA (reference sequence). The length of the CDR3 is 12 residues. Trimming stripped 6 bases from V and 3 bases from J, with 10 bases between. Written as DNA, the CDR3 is TGCAGTGCAGTAGTAACTACAGATACGCAGTATTTT. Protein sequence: CSAVVTTDTQYF.